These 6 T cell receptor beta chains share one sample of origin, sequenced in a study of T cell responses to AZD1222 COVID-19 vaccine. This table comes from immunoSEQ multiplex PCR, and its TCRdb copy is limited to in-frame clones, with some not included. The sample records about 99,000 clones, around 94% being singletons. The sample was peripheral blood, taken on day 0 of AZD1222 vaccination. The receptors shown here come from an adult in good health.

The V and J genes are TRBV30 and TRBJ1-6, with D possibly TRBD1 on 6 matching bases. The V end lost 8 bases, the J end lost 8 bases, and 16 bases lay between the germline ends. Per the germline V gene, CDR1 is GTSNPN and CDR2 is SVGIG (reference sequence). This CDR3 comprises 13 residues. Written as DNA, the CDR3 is TGTGCCAAAAGGGGCAGGGGTGATTCACCCCTCCACTTT. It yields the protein CAKRGRGDSPLHF. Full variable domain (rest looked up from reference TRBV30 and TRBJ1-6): SQTIHQWPATLVQPVGSPLSLECTVEGTSNPNLYWYRQAAGRGLQLLFYSVGIGQISSEVPQNLSASRPQDRQFILSSKKLLLSDSGFYLCAKRGRGDSPLHFGNGTRLTVT.

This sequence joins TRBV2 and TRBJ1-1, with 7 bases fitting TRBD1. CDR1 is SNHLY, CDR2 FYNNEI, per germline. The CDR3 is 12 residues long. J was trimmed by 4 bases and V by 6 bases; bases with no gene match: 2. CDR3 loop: CASRQGVTEAFF. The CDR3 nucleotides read TGTGCCAGCAGGCAGGGGGTCACTGAAGCTTTCTTT.

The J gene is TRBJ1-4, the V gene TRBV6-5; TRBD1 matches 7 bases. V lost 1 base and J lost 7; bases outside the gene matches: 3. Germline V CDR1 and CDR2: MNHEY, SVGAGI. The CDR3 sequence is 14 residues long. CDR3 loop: CASSYFQGGEKLFF. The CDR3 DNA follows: TGTGCCAGCAGTTACTTCCAGGGGGGTGAAAAACTGTTTTTT.

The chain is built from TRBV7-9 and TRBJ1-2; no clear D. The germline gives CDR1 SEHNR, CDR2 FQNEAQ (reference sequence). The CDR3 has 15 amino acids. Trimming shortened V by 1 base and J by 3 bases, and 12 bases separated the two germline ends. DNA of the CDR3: TGTGCCAGCAGCTTAGTTTTGGCCACTGACTATGGCTACACCTTC. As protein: CASSLVLATDYGYTF.

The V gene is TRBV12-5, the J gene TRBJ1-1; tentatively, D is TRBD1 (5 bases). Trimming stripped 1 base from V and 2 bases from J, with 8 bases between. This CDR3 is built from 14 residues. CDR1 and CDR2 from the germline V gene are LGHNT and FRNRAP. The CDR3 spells CASGLGGSNTEAFF. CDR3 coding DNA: TGTGCTAGTGGTTTGGGGGGGAGTAACACTGAAGCTTTCTTT.

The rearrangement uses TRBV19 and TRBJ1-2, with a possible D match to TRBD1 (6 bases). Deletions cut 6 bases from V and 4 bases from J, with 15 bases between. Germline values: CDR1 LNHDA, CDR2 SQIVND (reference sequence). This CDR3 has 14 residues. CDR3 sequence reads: CASSTTGIGYGYTF. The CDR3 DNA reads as TGTGCCAGTAGCACCACAGGGATCGGCTATGGCTACACCTTC.